The 30 T cell receptor beta chains below were found in one sample sequenced in a study of radiation and T cells in renal cell carcinoma (TCRdb year 2020). Interpreted using the paper, the time point label stands for: baseline pretreatment blood. The meaning of the sample's treatment or condition label: 15 Gy SBRT to primary tumor, nephrectomy 4 weeks later. Preparation of the library involved the immunoSEQ multiplex PCR assay. TCRdb retrieved this table from immuneACCESS and kept in-frame rearrangements only. Not all clones are present; in checked studies, unresolved V genes account for under half, and no reason is known for the remainder. The sample table records about 140,000 clones; roughly 80% of these occur just once. Together, the top ten hold less than 25% of the sample. This specimen was blood, taken from a patient whose treatment included radiotherapy and nephrectomy. The receptor set was obtained from a woman between 45 and 65 years old with renal cell carcinoma.

The CDR3 DNA reads as TGTGCCAGCAGTTCTGGGACATCGTTTAACTATGGCTACACCTTC. Protein: CASSSGTSFNYGYTF. The J gene is TRBJ1-2, the V gene TRBV6-5, with D possibly matching TRBD1 (6 bases). From germline, CDR1 is MNHEY and CDR2 SVGAGI. V was clipped by 4 bases and J by 1 base, with 13 bases between them. The CDR3 covers 15 residues.

The V call is TRBV6-5, the J call TRBJ1-4; TRBD1 might be the D (6 bases). The germline V gene encodes CDR1 MNHEY and CDR2 SVGAGI. The CDR3 sequence is 14 residues long. V gave up 6 bases and J gave up 5 bases, with 13 bases separating them. The CDR3 DNA reads TGTGCCAGCAGGACCGGACAGTTAAATGAAAAACTGTTTTTT. Translation gives CASRTGQLNEKLFF.

The V call is TRBV7-2, the J call TRBJ2-1, with D uncertain. The CDR3 extends over 14 amino acids. V was cut by 4 bases and J by 6 bases, with 13 bases left in between. Germline values: CDR1 SGHTA, CDR2 FQGNSA. The CDR3 nucleotides read TGTGCCAGCAGCTCCCTCTTCGTGGGCAATGAGCAGTTCTTC. Translating it yields CASSSLFVGNEQFF.

The rearrangement uses TRBV9 and TRBJ2-7; D is ambiguous. The V end was cut by 2 bases, the J end by 2 bases, with 14 bases between. The germline gives CDR1 SGDLS, CDR2 YYNGEE. The CDR3 extends over 15 amino acids. The CDR3 bases are TGTGCCAGCAGCGTGACATCCGGTACAGCCTACGAGCAGTACTTC. Translated, it gives CASSVTSGTAYEQYF.

The chain couples TRBV19 to TRBJ1-4, with 7 bases fitting TRBD1. CDR1 and CDR2 (germline): LNHDA, SQIVND (reference sequence). V shed 4 bases, J shed 2 bases, and the junction held 10 bases outside the gene matches. The CDR3 contains 17 residues. The CDR3 DNA reads as TGTGCCAGTAGTACGCCAGCGACAGGGCGGACTAATGAAAAACTGTTTTTT. Translated: CASSTPATGRTNEKLFF.

The V call is TRBV4-3, the J call TRBJ1-5; D gene unclear. The germline V and J ends were trimmed by 0 bases and 4 bases, with 10 bases remaining between them. Germline lookup yields CDR1 LGHNA and CDR2 YSLEER. The CDR3 is 15 residues long. The CDR3 DNA is TGCGCCAGCAGCCAAGATCATTTCCTGAATCAGCCCCAGCATTTT. This codes for CASSQDHFLNQPQHF.

This clone was counted a single time. The chain links TRBV9 to TRBJ2-1; D possibly corresponds to TRBD1 (6 bases). This CDR3 region has 17 residues. The germline V gene encodes CDR1 SGDLS and CDR2 YYNGEE. Between the trimmed V and J ends, which lost 0 bases and 2 bases, there was a span of 15 bases. The CDR3 loop is CASSVALDSFPYNEQFF. CDR3 DNA: TGTGCCAGCAGCGTAGCCCTGGACAGCTTCCCCTACAATGAGCAGTTCTTC.

A note on this clone: This sample also contains other DNA sequences that code for the same CDR3. The rearrangement links TRBV5-1 to TRBJ1-6; maybe TRBD1 (6 bases). The CDR3 has 14 residues. Looked up from germline, CDR1 is SGHRS and CDR2 is YFSETQ. V lost 0 bases, J lost 9 bases, and 10 bases lay in between. CDR3 residues: CASSLGTASSPLHF. The DNA of the CDR3 is TGCGCCAGCAGCTTGGGGACAGCTTCTTCACCCCTCCACTTT.

This rearrangement joins TRBV19 to TRBJ1-2, with D perhaps TRBD1 (6 bases). Germline values: CDR1 LNHDA, CDR2 SQIVND (reference sequence). The CDR3 is made up of 12 amino acids. CDR3 amino acids: CAAGALRYGYTF. In nucleotides, the CDR3 is TGTGCGGCGGGGGCTCTTAGGTATGGCTACACCTTC.

This chain links TRBV5-6 with TRBJ1-2, with 7 bases lining up with TRBD1. CDR1 and CDR2 from the germline V gene are SGHDT and YYEEEE. V gave up 4 bases and J gave up 1 base; unmatched junction bases: 4. This CDR3 contains 14 residues. CDR3 residues: CASSRGTVNYGYTF. The CDR3 nucleotides are TGTGCCAGCAGCCGAGGGACAGTTAACTATGGCTACACCTTC. Using reference TRBV5-6 and TRBJ1-2 for the parts outside the CDR3, the full variable domain is DAGVTQSPTHLIKTRGQQVTLRCSPKSGHDTVSWYQQALGQGPQFIFQYYEEEERQRGNFPDRFSGHQFPNYSSELNVNALLLGDSALYLCASSRGTVNYGYTFGSGTRLTVV.

Only one count was recorded for this clone. This chain connects TRBV4-3 to TRBJ1-1; maybe TRBD1 (5 bases). The V gene lost 3 bases and the J gene lost 11 bases, with 22 bases spanning the gap. The CDR3 spans 15 residues. The germline V gene encodes CDR1 LGHNA and CDR2 YSLEER. The chain's CDR3 is CASSQGRDLLNWAFF. Here the CDR3 DNA reads TGCGCCAGCAGCCAGGGGCGGGATCTCCTTAACTGGGCTTTCTTT.

This sequence joins TRBV10-1 and TRBJ2-7, with TRBD1 identical over 8 bases. Germline V gene sequence: CDR1 WNHNN, CDR2 SYGVQD (reference sequence). V shed 3 bases, J shed 3 bases, and the junction held 7 bases outside the gene matches. The CDR3 has 15 amino acids. The CDR3 bases are TGCGCCAGCAGTGACCCGGGACAGGCCATCTACGAGCAGTACTTC. As protein: CASSDPGQAIYEQYF.

The gene calls are TRBV28 and TRBJ1-1; D is unclear. The CDR3 runs to 15 residues. Germline assignment: CDR1 MDHEN and CDR2 SYDVKM. Trimming pared 3 bases from V and 0 bases from J, leaving 11 bases between. CDR3 DNA: TGTGCCAGCAGTTTTGCCACGACTGTGAACACTGAAGCTTTCTTT. Translating it yields CASSFATTVNTEAFF.

The chain has TRBV30 and TRBJ2-5; D might be TRBD2 (5 bases). CDR1 is GTSNPN and CDR2 is SVGIG in the germline V gene (reference sequence). The V gene lost 5 bases and the J gene lost 3 bases, with 19 bases spanning the gap. CDR3 length: 15 amino acids. CDR3 sequence reads: CAWEGVGGPKETQYF. The CDR3 DNA reads as TGTGCCTGGGAGGGCGTAGGCGGACCCAAAGAGACCCAGTACTTC.

The V call is TRBV19, the J call TRBJ2-7; D gene uncertain. The CDR3 sequence is 12 residues long. V was pared by 5 bases and J by 4 bases, with 9 bases between. Germline V lookup: CDR1 LNHDA, CDR2 SQIVND (reference sequence). CDR3 amino acids: CASSHPPYEQYF. CDR3 nucleotide sequence: TGTGCCAGTAGTCACCCCCCGTACGAGCAGTACTTC.

The chain uses TRBV7-6 and TRBJ2-7; 8 bases are shared with TRBD1. Germline V CDR1 and CDR2: SGHVS, FNYEAQ. The junction had 12 bases not matched to a gene; V was cut back by 5 bases and J by 3 bases. The CDR3 is 16 amino acids. DNA of the CDR3: TGTGCCAGCAGCCCTAGGGGTGGACAGGGTTACTACGAGCAGTACTTC. As protein: CASSPRGGQGYYEQYF.

This clone was seen more than once but under ten times. This chain joins TRBV6-5 and TRBJ1-2, with 11 bases lining up with TRBD1. The germline V gene encodes CDR1 MNHEY and CDR2 SVGAGI. The CDR3 length is 14 residues. The trim removed 0 bases at V and 6 bases at J, leaving 0 bases unmatched. CDR3: CASSYSGQGDGYTF. The CDR3 DNA reads TGTGCCAGCAGTTACTCGGGACAGGGGGATGGCTACACCTTC.

This clone was observed once. V and J are TRBV28 and TRBJ2-7; 8 nucleotides line up with TRBD1. The CDR3 covers 14 residues. The germline V gene has CDR1 MDHEN and CDR2 SYDVKM. V was clipped by 6 bases and J by 4 bases; unmatched bases: 8. The chain's CDR3 is CASSPSGQVYEQYF. Written as DNA, the CDR3 is TGTGCCAGCAGCCCCTCGGGACAGGTTTACGAGCAGTACTTC.

This rearrangement joins TRBV5-4 to TRBJ1-3; 8 nucleotides align to TRBD1. Germline CDR1 reads SGHNT; CDR2 reads YYREEE (reference sequence). With 4 bases clipped from V and 2 bases from J, the junction kept 2 bases outside the gene matches. This CDR3 has 14 amino acids. In DNA, the CDR3 is TGTGCCAGCAGCCGGACAGGGACTGGAAACACCATATATTTT. It specifies CASSRTGTGNTIYF.

The chain joins TRBV28 to TRBJ1-3; D is uncertain. Per germline, CDR1 MDHEN and CDR2 SYDVKM. V was trimmed by 5 bases and J by 3 bases, leaving 14 bases between them. This CDR3 is 15 amino acids long. DNA of the CDR3: TGTGCCAGCAGTCCTACCGTCGAGATTGGAAACACCATATATTTT. Protein sequence: CASSPTVEIGNTIYF. Complete variable domain (other parts from reference TRBV28 and TRBJ1-3): DVKVTQSSRYLVKRTGEKVFLECVQDMDHENMFWYRQDPGLGLRLIYFSYDVKMKEKGDIPEGYSVSREKKERFSLILESASTNQTSMYLCASSPTVEIGNTIYFGEGSWLTVV.

The J gene is TRBJ2-1, the V gene TRBV6-1, with D uncertain. V lost 8 bases and J lost 12, with 14 bases in between. The V gene's germline CDR1 is MNHNS and CDR2 SASEGT. The CDR3 has 11 amino acids. The CDR3 coding sequence is TGTGCCAGCGGAAGACTGAGGACGCAGTTCTTC. Translated: CASGRLRTQFF.

The chain carries TRBV11-2 and TRBJ1-1; D unclear. Trimming pared 7 bases from V and 1 base from J, leaving 19 bases between. The CDR3 consists of 16 residues. Germline assignment: CDR1 SGHAT and CDR2 FQNNGV. The CDR3 loop is CASTLNYVAANTEAFF. The DNA of the CDR3 is TGTGCCAGCACCTTGAACTACGTGGCCGCGAACACTGAAGCTTTCTTT.

The chain uses TRBV28 and TRBJ1-2; 7 positions match TRBD1. Germline CDR1 MDHEN, CDR2 SYDVKM. This CDR3 contains 14 residues. The V segment lost 6 bases and the J segment 4 bases; nucleotides outside the gene matches: 8. CDR3 nucleotide sequence: TGTGCCAGCAGGAGAGACAGGGACGGCTATGGCTACACCTTC. As protein: CASRRDRDGYGYTF.

The chain uses TRBV5-1 and TRBJ2-1; a weak D match, TRBD2 (5 bases). CDR1 SGHRS and CDR2 YFSETQ come from the germline V gene. The CDR3 is 12 amino acids. V shed 3 bases and J shed 7 bases, with 8 bases lying between them. The CDR3 DNA is TGCGCCAGCAGCTGGACGGGGAATGAGCAGTTCTTC. This encodes CASSWTGNEQFF.

J is TRBJ2-3 and V is TRBV5-5; 8 nucleotides align to TRBD1. CDR1 and CDR2 from the germline V gene are SGHKS and YYEKEE (reference sequence). This CDR3 contains 16 residues. V lost 5 bases, J lost 3 bases, and 11 bases stayed unmatched. The chain's CDR3 is CASRMLGQGGTDTQYF. CDR3 coding DNA: TGTGCCAGCAGGATGCTTGGACAGGGCGGGACAGATACGCAGTATTTT.

The genes are TRBV4-1 and TRBJ1-6; D remains unclear. The ends were cut back, 6 bases at V and 0 bases at J, with 12 bases in the middle. CDR1 and CDR2 from the germline V gene are MGHRA and YSYEKL. The CDR3 length is 16 residues. The CDR3, as DNA: TGCGCCAGCAGACCTACGGATAGCTCCTATAATTCACCCCTCCACTTT. It translates to CASRPTDSSYNSPLHF.

The J gene is TRBJ2-5, the V gene TRBV7-9, with 16 bases fitting TRBD2. CDR1 and CDR2 from the germline V gene are SEHNR and FQNEAQ (reference sequence). The junction had 7 bases not matched to a gene; V was cut back by 4 bases and J by 5 bases. The CDR3 is 17 residues long. CDR3: CASSSGTSGGARETQYF. In DNA form, the CDR3 reads TGTGCCAGCAGCTCGGGGACTAGCGGGGGGGCCCGGGAGACCCAGTACTTC. Supplemented by reference TRBV7-9 and TRBJ2-5, the full variable domain reads DTGVSQNPRHKITKRGQNVTFRCDPISEHNRLYWYRQTLGQGPEFLTYFQNEAQLEKSRLLSDRFSAERPKGSFSTLEIQRTEQGDSAMYLCASSSGTSGGARETQYFGPGTRLLVL.

This clone was seen a single time. The chain employs TRBV5-1 and TRBJ1-2; D is ambiguous. Trimming left V 4 bases short and J 4 bases short, with 17 bases between. This CDR3 contains 15 residues. The germline gives CDR1 SGHRS, CDR2 YFSETQ. DNA for the CDR3: TGCGCCAGCAGCCCGGACCAAACCTTCTCCTATGGCTACACCTTC. Its protein is CASSPDQTFSYGYTF. The variable domain in full, with the rest retrieved from reference TRBV5-1 and TRBJ1-2, is KAGVTQTPRYLIKTRGQQVTLSCSPISGHRSVSWYQQTPGQGLQFLFEYFSETQRNKGNFPGRFSGRQFSNSRSEMNVSTLELGDSALYLCASSPDQTFSYGYTFGSGTRLTVV.

DNA for the CDR3: TGTGCCAGCAACGTCGGGGGGGCAGATACGCAGTATTTT. It specifies CASNVGGADTQYF. The gene calls are TRBV25-1 and TRBJ2-3; TRBD2 aligns across 8 bases. The CDR3 spans 13 residues. V was clipped by 7 bases and J by 4 bases; unmatched bases: 4. CDR1 and CDR2 from the germline V gene are MGHDK and SYGVNS.

The genes are TRBV28 and TRBJ2-7, with 8 bases lining up with TRBD2. The junction had 8 bases not matched to a gene; V was cut back by 6 bases and J by 1 base. The germline V gene encodes CDR1 MDHEN and CDR2 SYDVKM. The CDR3 has 15 amino acids. The CDR3 reads CASSLSGVRSYEQYF. The CDR3 region has the DNA TGTGCCAGCAGCCTTAGCGGGGTTAGGTCCTACGAGCAGTACTTC. Variable domain in full (rest from reference TRBV28 and TRBJ2-7): DVKVTQSSRYLVKRTGEKVFLECVQDMDHENMFWYRQDPGLGLRLIYFSYDVKMKEKGDIPEGYSVSREKKERFSLILESASTNQTSMYLCASSLSGVRSYEQYFGPGTRLTVT.